Presented here are 10 T cell receptor beta chains from one specimen sequenced in a study of T cell repertoires in cytomegalovirus infection (dated by TCRdb to 2018 to 2020). The sequencer was an Illumina HiSeq 1500. In TCRdb, the public reads were trimmed at Q25 with fastp and aligned with MiXCR, with productive beta chains retained. For every CDR3 protein sequence, its rows merge into one entry that carries the most common genes and DNA. This sample holds roughly 150,000 distinct CDR3 sequences; roughly a quarter were observed only once. The leading ten clones occupy approximately 11% of the sample. Sequenced sample: PBMCs. These receptors originate from a human donor in good health (CMV status not recorded). Some clones in this sample may be carry-over from other donors' samples.

Concerning this clonotype: At one boundary the junction diverges from the germline segment, which might be a read error. In DNA, the CDR3 is TGTGCCACCAGCCCGCAGGGAGATCAGCCCCAGCATTTT. Its protein product is CATSPQGDQPQHF. The V call is TRBV7-2, the J call TRBJ1-5; a possible D gene is TRBD1 (5 bases). The germline CDR1 and CDR2 sequences are SGHTA and FQGNSA. The CDR3 consists of 13 residues.

CDR3 sequence (DNA): TGTGCCAGCAGTTTACTCTCAGCGAAAGCCTCACAGCCCCAGCATTTT. Translating gives CASSLLSAKASQPQHF. V is TRBV28 and J is TRBJ1-5; D ambiguous. With 2 bases removed from V and 7 bases from J, the gap between germline ends came to 18 bases. Germline CDR1 reads MDHEN; CDR2 reads SYDVKM. This CDR3 contains 16 residues.

This clonotype was seen repeatedly, ten times or more. J is TRBJ2-1 and V is TRBV7-3; 12 nucleotides align to TRBD2. The CDR3 consists of 17 residues. The junction had 6 bases not matched to a gene; V was cut back by 0 bases and J by 6 bases. Germline V gene data show CDR1 as SGHTA and CDR2 as FQGTGA. The CDR3 nucleotides read TGTGCCAGCAGCTTAACAGGAGGACTAGCGGGAACCAATGAGCAGTTCTTC. Translating gives CASSLTGGLAGTNEQFF.

There are a few counts of this clonotype. This chain uses TRBV20-1 with TRBJ2-7; 9 bases match TRBD1. CDR1 and CDR2 (germline): DFQATT, SNEGSKA (reference sequence). The CDR3 covers 15 residues. The V and J ends lost 0 bases and 3 bases, in that order; junction bases with no gene match: 6. CDR3 nucleotides: TGCAGTGCTAGAGATTTTGTGACAGGGGGCTACGAGCAGTACTTC. This sequence encodes CSARDFVTGGYEQYF.

This clonotype was seen only a few times. The CDR3 sequence: CASSSGQEDEKLFF. The CDR3 DNA sequence: TGTGCCAGTAGTTCGGGACAGGAAGATGAAAAACTGTTTTTT. The rearrangement uses TRBV19 and TRBJ1-4, with TRBD1 matching 8 bases. Germline CDR1 is LNHDA and CDR2 is SQIVND (reference sequence). The CDR3 totals 14 residues. J lost 6 bases, V lost 5 bases, and 5 bases had no gene match.

This clonotype was seen ten or more times. The chain combines TRBV7-2 with TRBJ2-2; 8 bases are a match to TRBD2. The V and J ends lost 1 base and 7 bases, in that order; junction bases with no gene match: 5. CDR1 is SGHTA, CDR2 FQGNSA, per germline. The CDR3 runs 15 residues. The CDR3 DNA sequence: TGTGCCAGCAGCTTAGTGATTAGCGGGAACGGGGAGCTGTTTTTT. It codes for CASSLVISGNGELFF. Looking up the rest from reference TRBV7-2 and TRBJ2-2 gives the full variable domain: GAGVSQSPSNKVTEKGKDVELRCDPISGHTALYWYRQSLGQGLEFLIYFQGNSAPDKSGLPSDRFSAERTGGSVSTLTIQRTQQEDSAVYLCASSLVISGNGELFFGEGSRLTVL.

This clonotype appeared a few times. The CDR3 DNA is TGTGCCAGCAGGAACTCTAATGAGCAGTTCTTC. Translation: CASRNSNEQFF. The rearrangement links TRBV28 to TRBJ2-1; D remains ambiguous. This CDR3 has 11 residues. Germline CDR1 and CDR2: MDHEN and SYDVKM. The ends were cut back, 6 bases at V and 7 bases at J, with 7 bases in the middle.

Ten or more counts support this clonotype. The chain has TRBV7-2 and TRBJ2-7, with no clear D. CDR1 is SGHTA, CDR2 FQGNSA, per germline. This CDR3 is built from 12 residues. The V gene lost 5 bases and the J gene lost 1 base, with 6 bases spanning the gap. The CDR3 here is CASSPGSYEQYF. The CDR3 DNA reads as TGTGCCAGCAGCCCCGGGTCCTACGAGCAGTACTTC.

V usage is TRBV6-2 or TRBV6-3 and J usage is TRBJ1-1; TRBD1 matches 7 bases. In germline, CDR1 is MNHEY, CDR2 SVGEGT. Losses at the gene ends were 6 bases for V and 8 bases for J; bases not matched to a gene: 12. There are 14 residues in the CDR3. CDR3 in amino acids: CASSETGSWSEAFF. In nucleotides, the CDR3 is TGTGCCAGCAGCGAGACAGGGAGTTGGAGCGAAGCTTTCTTT.

V usage is TRBV27 and J usage is TRBJ1-2, with TRBD1 matching over 8 bases. CDR3 length: 15 residues. The V and J ends lost 3 bases and 5 bases, in that order; junction bases with no gene match: 8. CDR1 and CDR2 from the germline V gene are MNHEY and SMNVEV (reference sequence). CDR3 in amino acids: CASSFTPGGAYGYTF. The DNA of the CDR3 is TGTGCCAGCAGTTTCACTCCAGGGGGCGCTTATGGCTACACCTTC.